This T cell receptor beta chain was retrieved from a study of blood T cell repertoires in COVID-19 (dated by TCRdb to 2020 to 2022). Regarding the research as a whole: Collaborator samples came from the United States, Italy and Spain and covered acute and convalescent phases of COVID-19. The material from the prospective study consisted of cDNA or gDNA derived from T cells, B-cell-depleted T cells, or PBMCs. The dataset comprised deeply sampled blood TCRbeta repertoires from subjects exposed to, actively infected with, or recovered from COVID-19. The repertoires were made available in a free public database intended to serve as a resource for research on the immune response to SARS-CoV-2. Samples came from the ongoing ImmuneRACE study (first 160 participants) plus 1,254 subjects from 6 global collaborators. The sample metadata nearly always contained a de-identified subject ID, COVID-19 status, age in years and sex. Where HLA class I and class II types were available, the types were taken from metadata supplied by the sample provider, not from assay-based typing.

TCRbeta CDR3 regions were amplified from genomic DNA using the immunoSEQ Assay, a bias-controlled multiplex PCR. Per the authors' processing: Nucleated cell counts per sample were estimated from amplification of reference gene primers within the assay. Sequence reads were collapsed and filtered to measure the absolute abundance of every unique TCRbeta CDR3 rearrangement. For each sample, productive Simpson clonality was calculated by taking the square root of Simpson's diversity index across productive rearrangements. TCRdb provides this immuneACCESS table in a form limited to in-frame rearrangements. Some clones are lacking; in checked studies, under half of them reflect an unresolved V gene, and why the rest are absent is not known. That table supplies the V and J calls and clone size; D and trimming were determined from the DNA. Present in this sample are a few hundred thousand clones, roughly 88% of which were seen just once. 3.5% to 4.5% of the sample is held by the ten biggest clonotypes.

Remarks on this clone: The antigen this receptor binds is unknown. Base qualities were left out, and no much larger clone turns up one base away.

The CDR3 covers 11 residues, taking in both the cysteine and the phenylalanine. Of all the DNA, just the CDR3 is kept, 33 bases in frame from base 1. The germline V gene sets CDR1 to SQVTM and CDR2 to ANQGSEA. V is clipped by 6 bases and J by 11 bases, and the sequence between their germline boundaries is 17 bases long. Enrolling through a virtual design, the prospective study's participants ranged in age from roughly 18 to 100 years and lived across 24 United States geographic areas. Cohort assignment in the prospective study relied on participant-reported clinical history from a screening survey and a study questionnaire. For ImmuneRACE Cohort 3, a participant was defined as recovered based on two consecutive negative NP/OP PCR tests, clearance by a healthcare professional, or resolution of symptoms. In the prospective study, whole blood, serum and a nasopharyngeal or oropharyngeal swab were collected from each participant by mobile phlebotomists. Participants in the prospective study had the option to provide additional blood draws and questionnaires over a roughly two-month period. Before DNA extraction, blood samples from the prospective study were shipped at room temperature or frozen.

The investigation overall reported the following: How much clinical and demographic metadata was included differed by source and by participant, and the metadata was provided uncurated.

The sequence is built from TRBV29-1 and TRBJ2-7, with no D gene named confidently. Sequenced sample: PBMCs or T cells enriched from blood (not recorded which). This sequence was found in a woman in her twenties or thirties who had recovered from COVID-19. The DNA sequence is TGCAGCGTGTGGGCCCCAAAGGAAGAGTACTTC. Translation gives CSVWAPKEEYF.